These 18 T cell receptor beta chains were sequenced from one sample in a study of monozygotic twins with inflammatory bowel disease. TCRdb reprocessed the 5' RACE reads and stores each CDR3 protein as one record, lacking DNA. The specimen's table records approximately 400,000 distinct CDR3 sequences. Sample: blood. The receptors were sampled from a human donor with ulcerative colitis or Crohn's disease, or a healthy co-twin of an affected twin (not recorded which).

The rearrangement links TRBV5-1 to TRBJ2-5; absent DNA, TCRdb's TRBD1 call cannot be checked. This CDR3 region has 11 residues. The germline V gene has CDR1 SGHRS and CDR2 YFSETQ. The CDR3 sequence: CASGGGKTQYF.

The V gene is TRBV3-1, the J gene TRBJ1-5; TCRdb reports TRBD1, a call that lacks DNA to check it against. Looked up from germline, CDR1 is LGHDT and CDR2 is YNNKEL (reference sequence). The CDR3 is made up of 17 amino acids. CDR3 in amino acids: CASSQATGGQGATPQHF.

The chain uses TRBV28 and TRBJ2-4. Germline V lookup: CDR1 MDHEN, CDR2 SYDVKM. There are 12 residues in the CDR3. The CDR3 protein is CASSWAKNIQYF.

The chain has TRBV7-9 and TRBJ2-7. Germline V CDR1 and CDR2: SEHNR, FQNEAQ (reference sequence). The CDR3 spans 14 residues. The CDR3: CASSLAGRSYEQYF.

The rearrangement joins TRBV9 to TRBJ1-4; the D gene TCRdb calls, TRBD1, cannot be checked with no DNA. The CDR3 has 15 residues. CDR1 and CDR2 (germline): SGDLS, YYNGEE. The CDR3 reads CASSSRAGGVEKLFF. Full variable domain (missing parts from reference TRBV9 and TRBJ1-4): DSGVTQTPKHLITATGQRVTLRCSPRSGDLSVYWYQQSLDQGLQFLIQYYNGEERAKGNILERFSAQQFPDLHSELNLSSLELGDSALYFCASSSRAGGVEKLFFGSGTQLSVL.

J is TRBJ1-2 and V is TRBV7-9. The CDR3 contains 14 residues. Germline V gives CDR1 SEHNR, CDR2 FQNEAQ (reference sequence). This chain's CDR3 is CASSLIESDYGYTF. Looking up the rest from reference TRBV7-9 and TRBJ1-2 gives the full variable domain: DTGVSQNPRHKITKRGQNVTFRCDPISEHNRLYWYRQTLGQGPEFLTYFQNEAQLEKSRLLSDRFSAERPKGSFSTLEIQRTEQGDSAMYLCASSLIESDYGYTFGSGTRLTVV.

V usage is TRBV6-5 and J usage is TRBJ1-2; TCRdb lists TRBD1, though no DNA is available to test this call. Germline CDR1 and CDR2: MNHEY and SVGAGI. The CDR3 runs 14 residues. The chain's CDR3 is CASSYLSGGGGYTF.

This chain joins TRBV5-1 and TRBJ1-5; the D call from TCRdb, TRBD1, cannot be confirmed without DNA. This CDR3 has 15 amino acids. Germline V lookup: CDR1 SGHRS, CDR2 YFSETQ. The CDR3 reads CASSATGAESQPQHF.

The chain couples TRBV28 to TRBJ2-7; as DNA is missing, the TRBD1 call by TCRdb cannot be tested. The CDR3 totals 13 residues. Germline assignment: CDR1 MDHEN and CDR2 SYDVKM. This chain's CDR3 is CASRRGVDHEQYF. Full variable domain (missing parts from reference TRBV28 and TRBJ2-7): DVKVTQSSRYLVKRTGEKVFLECVQDMDHENMFWYRQDPGLGLRLIYFSYDVKMKEKGDIPEGYSVSREKKERFSLILESASTNQTSMYLCASRRGVDHEQYFGPGTRLTVT.

V usage is TRBV10-3 and J usage is TRBJ2-1; TCRdb's D gene call, TRBD1, goes unchecked for lack of DNA. There are 13 residues in the CDR3. CDR1 ENHRY and CDR2 SYGVKD come from the germline V gene. Here the CDR3 reads CAIRQGSYNEQFF.

CDR3 protein: CASTGLGWSYNEQFF. The chain employs TRBV19 and TRBJ2-1; TCRdb proposes TRBD2, but this gene call is untestable without DNA. The germline gives CDR1 LNHDA, CDR2 SQIVND (reference sequence). The CDR3 contains 15 residues.

The J gene is TRBJ2-7, the V gene TRBV5-1; as DNA is missing, the TRBD1 call by TCRdb cannot be tested. Germline CDR1 SGHRS, CDR2 YFSETQ. The CDR3 spans 14 residues. The CDR3 sequence is CASSLEGRGDEQYF.

The chain combines TRBV2 with TRBJ2-1; the D call from TCRdb, TRBD1, cannot be confirmed without DNA. The CDR3 runs 16 residues. Germline loops: CDR1 SNHLY, CDR2 FYNNEI. The CDR3 spells CASSEERTGWSNEQFF.

The chain employs TRBV20-1 and TRBJ2-2; TCRdb lists TRBD1, though no DNA is available to test this call. The CDR3 is 15 amino acids. Germline CDR1 and CDR2: DFQATT and SNEGSKA (reference sequence). CDR3: CSAARGAPNTGELFF.

The J gene is TRBJ2-7, the V gene TRBV7-6; TCRdb selects TRBD1, and the lack of DNA leaves this call unchecked. This CDR3 has 13 residues. Germline loops: CDR1 SGHVS, CDR2 FNYEAQ. CDR3 loop: CASSFSLQNEQYF. Full variable domain (remainder filled in from reference TRBV7-6 and TRBJ2-7): GAGVSQSPRYKVTKRGQDVALRCDPISGHVSLYWYRQALGQGPEFLTYFNYEAQQDKSGLPNDRFSAERPEGSISTLTIQRTEQRDSAMYRCASSFSLQNEQYFGPGTRLTVT.

This sequence joins TRBV24-1 and TRBJ1-5. Germline V lookup: CDR1 KGHDR, CDR2 SFDVKD. The CDR3 has 16 residues. The CDR3 is CATSGGEGHSNQPQHF.

The CDR3 loop is CSASDRGLPGGTEAFF. The chain has TRBV20-1 and TRBJ1-1; with no DNA, the TCRdb D assignment of TRBD1 cannot be verified. This CDR3 spans 16 amino acids. CDR1 and CDR2 from the germline V gene are DFQATT and SNEGSKA (reference sequence).

The chain recombines TRBV10-2 with TRBJ2-1; TCRdb's D call, TRBD2, is unchecked because there is no DNA. CDR3 length equals 13 residues. The germline V gene has CDR1 WSHSY and CDR2 SAAADI. The CDR3 sequence: CASSQRIYNEQFF.